This T cell receptor beta chain emerged from a study of blood T cell repertoires in COVID-19. Study-wide background: T cells, B-cell-depleted T cells, or PBMCs provided the cDNA or gDNA that served as material.

The ends lost 3 bases at V and 3 bases at J; junction bases unmatched: 2. This CDR3 spans 14 amino acids. From germline, CDR1 is SGHKS and CDR2 YYEKEE (reference sequence). How the authors handled the data: Estimation of nucleated cell counts was performed using reference gene primer amplification. Sequencing used immunoSEQ multiplex PCR; TCRdb keeps in-frame clones, though not all of them. V and J calls and clone size are as listed in that table; D and trimming were resolved from the DNA. The data hold about 200,000 clones, with approximately 88% observed a single time. The receptor comes from a man in his fifties or sixties who had recovered from COVID-19. Input material: peripheral blood. The V gene is TRBV5-5, the J gene TRBJ1-4; 7 bases fit TRBD1. CDR3 nucleotide sequence: TGTGCCAGCAGCTCAACAGGGGCTAATGAAAAACTGTTTTTT. Translation gives CASSSTGANEKLFF.